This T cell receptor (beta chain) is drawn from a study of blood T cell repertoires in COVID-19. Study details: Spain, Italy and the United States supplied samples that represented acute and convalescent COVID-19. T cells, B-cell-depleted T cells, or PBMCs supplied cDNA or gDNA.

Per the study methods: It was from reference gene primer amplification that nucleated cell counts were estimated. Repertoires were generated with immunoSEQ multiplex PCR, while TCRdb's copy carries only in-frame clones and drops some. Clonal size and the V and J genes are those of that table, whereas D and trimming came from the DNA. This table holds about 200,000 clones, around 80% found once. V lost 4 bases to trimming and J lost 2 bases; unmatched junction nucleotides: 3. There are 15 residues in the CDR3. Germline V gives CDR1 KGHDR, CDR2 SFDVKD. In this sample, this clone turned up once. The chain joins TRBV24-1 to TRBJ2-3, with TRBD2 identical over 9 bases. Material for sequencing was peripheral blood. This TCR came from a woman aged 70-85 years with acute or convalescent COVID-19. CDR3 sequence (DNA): TGTGCCACCAGTGAGCGACTAGCGGCCACAGATACGCAGTATTTT. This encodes CATSERLAATDTQYF.